This passage covers 31 T cell receptor beta chains from one sample sequenced in a study of molecular identifiers for immune sequencing clone quantification. MiXCR, run by TCRdb on the PCR reads, gives a single entry per CDR3 protein. In the table there are just over 35,000 distinct CDR3 sequences, around a sixth of which are singletons. The material sequenced was naive CD8+ T cells from blood, with Jurkat cell RNA spiked in. Specified subset: FACS-sorted CD8+CD4-CCR7+CD45RA+ naive T cells. The origin of the receptors is a human donor in good health. Some libraries in this study had Jurkat cell RNA spiked in.

The chain couples TRBV29-1 to TRBJ1-2, with D unresolved. The CDR3 is 12 residues long. V was shortened by 8 bases and J by 7 bases, with 17 bases between the two germline ends. Germline CDR1 SQVTM, CDR2 ANQGSEA. The DNA of the CDR3 is TGCAGCTCCCCGGGAGAGTTGGGTGGCTACACCTTC. Protein sequence: CSSPGELGGYTF.

The V gene is TRBV20-1, the J gene TRBJ2-7; D gene ambiguous. The V end lost 4 bases, the J end lost 2 bases, and 6 bases lay between the germline ends. CDR1 and CDR2 from the germline V gene are DFQATT and SNEGSKA (reference sequence). The CDR3 consists of 11 residues. CDR3 in DNA: TGCAGTGCTACCGTTACCTACGAGCAGTACTTC. This codes for CSATVTYEQYF.

Comment on this clonotype: Given a much more abundant clone one base away, this may be a read error. The J gene is TRBJ2-3, the V gene TRBV5-1; D is possibly TRBD2 (5 bases). There are 14 residues in the CDR3. Germline V gene sequence: CDR1 SGHRS, CDR2 YFSETQ. This CDR3 is CASSLTGITDAQYF. In nucleotides, the CDR3 is TGCGCCAGCAGCTTGACGGGAATCACAGATGCGCAGTATTTT.

On this clonotype itself: At one end the junction does not follow the germline gene, possibly because of a read error. The chain combines TRBV7-9 with TRBJ1-6; D not certain. The CDR3 totals 12 residues. Germline V gene lookup returns CDR1 SEHNR and CDR2 FQNEAQ (reference sequence). CDR3 bases: TGTGCCAGCGGCTTAAGGAATTCACTCCTCCACTTT. Encoded protein: CASGLRNSLLHF.

A note on this clonotype: It may be a read error: a sequence one base away is much more abundant. The chain has TRBV20-1 and TRBJ2-7; D might be TRBD2 (6 bases). The CDR3 consists of 12 residues. CDR1 and CDR2 from the germline V gene are DFQATT and SNEGSKA (reference sequence). The CDR3 DNA sequence: TGCAGTGCTGGAGATTTGGAGGGCGGGCAGTACTTC. It specifies CSAGDLEGGQYF.

By sample fraction, this clonotype is medium-sized. The chain employs TRBV7-3 and TRBJ1-5; D is ambiguous. Looked up from germline, CDR1 is SGHTA and CDR2 is FQGTGA. CDR3 length: 15 residues. The V end lost 0 bases, the J end lost 1 base, and 7 bases lay between the germline ends. In nucleotides, the CDR3 is TGTGCCAGCAGCTTAACGGGTGGGAGCAATCAGCCCCAGCATTTT. Translating gives CASSLTGGSNQPQHF.

The sample holds many counts of this clonotype. The rearrangement uses TRBV5-1 and TRBJ1-2, with D possibly TRBD1 on 5 matching bases. The CDR3 contains 14 residues. The V gene lost 3 bases and the J gene lost 0 bases, with 9 bases spanning the gap. CDR1 and CDR2 (germline): SGHRS, YFSETQ. In DNA, the CDR3 is TGCGCCAGCAGCTGGACAACCGCTAACTATGGCTACACCTTC. It is translated as CASSWTTANYGYTF.

The genes are TRBV18 and TRBJ1-2; D call uncertain. V was cut by 3 bases and J by 7 bases, with 18 bases left in between. The CDR3 is 15 amino acids. Germline CDR1 KGHSH, CDR2 LQKENI. The CDR3 DNA reads as TGTGCCAGCTCACCCCGGACTCCTTCAGTGGTTGGCTACACCTTC. It codes for CASSPRTPSVVGYTF.

Turning to this clonotype: Mismatch with germline at one junction end may stem from a read error. CDR3 loop: CASSLSSNTEAFF. The DNA of the CDR3 is TGTGCTAGCAGCTTATCGTCGAACACTGAAGCTTTCTTT. The chain couples TRBV7-7 to TRBJ1-1, with D uncertain. CDR1 and CDR2 (germline): SSHAT, FNYEAQ (reference sequence). The CDR3 sequence is 13 residues long.

This clonotype was detected many times. The chain combines TRBV29-1 with TRBJ2-3, with D tentatively TRBD1 (6 bases). The CDR3 runs 13 residues. Trimming pared 7 bases from V and 5 bases from J, leaving 16 bases between. The germline CDR1 and CDR2 sequences are SQVTM and ANQGSEA. The CDR3 nucleotides are TGCAGCGCAGAACAGGGCCGGGAAGATACGCAGTATTTT. It is translated as CSAEQGREDTQYF.

This clonotype came up many times. V and J are TRBV20-1 and TRBJ2-7; D not resolved. This CDR3 has 11 residues. Deletions cut 6 bases from V and 1 base from J, with 7 bases between. CDR1 DFQATT and CDR2 SNEGSKA come from the germline V gene (reference sequence). This CDR3 is CSAPFSYEQYF. CDR3 DNA: TGCAGTGCCCCCTTTTCCTACGAGCAGTACTTC.

The table lists this clonotype with many counts. The chain recombines TRBV9 with TRBJ1-4, with 10 nucleotides matching TRBD1. V lost 3 bases to trimming and J lost 2 bases; unmatched junction nucleotides: 7. The CDR3 sequence is 17 residues long. Looked up from germline, CDR1 is SGDLS and CDR2 is YYNGEE. In DNA, the CDR3 is TGTGCCAGCAGCGGACATTTGGGACAGGGGACTAATGAAAAACTGTTTTTT. Protein sequence: CASSGHLGQGTNEKLFF. Together with reference TRBV9 and TRBJ1-4, the CDR3 gives the full variable domain: DSGVTQTPKHLITATGQRVTLRCSPRSGDLSVYWYQQSLDQGLQFLIQYYNGEERAKGNILERFSAQQFPDLHSELNLSSLELGDSALYFCASSGHLGQGTNEKLFFGSGTQLSVL.

Of note for this clonotype: The CDR3 carries no conserved terminal phenylalanine or tryptophan, so it likely arises from a read error. This chain links TRBV7-2 with TRBJ2-1; D may be TRBD1 (6 bases). The V end lost 5 bases, the J end lost 12 bases, and 14 bases lay between the germline ends. This CDR3 is built from 12 residues. Per the germline V gene, CDR1 is SGHTA and CDR2 is FQGNSA. The CDR3 loop is CASSTDRFGQFL. The CDR3 nucleotides are TGTGCCAGCAGCACCGACAGGTTCGGGCAGTTCCTC.

In this sample, this clonotype turned up many times. This chain joins TRBV6-2 or TRBV6-3 and TRBJ2-4; maybe TRBD2 (6 bases). This CDR3 contains 13 residues. Deletions cut 5 bases from V and 8 bases from J, with 13 bases between. CDR1 MNHEY and CDR2 SVGEGT come from the germline V gene. Written as DNA, the CDR3 is TGTGCCAGCAGTGGGGAGGTAGTATACATTCAGTACTTC. Translating gives CASSGEVVYIQYF.

This clonotype was seen many times. V and J are TRBV6-5 and TRBJ1-1; no definite D call. Between the trimmed V and J ends, which lost 0 bases and 1 base, there was a span of 6 bases. CDR1 MNHEY and CDR2 SVGAGI come from the germline V gene. The CDR3 totals 14 residues. The CDR3 DNA is TGTGCCAGCAGTTACTCCAAGGGGAACACTGAAGCTTTCTTT. This codes for CASSYSKGNTEAFF.

This clonotype was recorded at least ten times. This chain uses TRBV13 with TRBJ2-5; D might be TRBD1 (6 bases). CDR3 length equals 14 residues. The ends were cut back, 5 bases at V and 4 bases at J, with 14 bases in the middle. From germline, CDR1 is PRHDT and CDR2 FYEKMQ (reference sequence). The CDR3 is CASSARDTRETQYF. In nucleotides, the CDR3 is TGTGCCAGCAGCGCCCGGGACACAAGAGAGACCCAGTACTTC.

The sample holds a few counts of this clonotype. V and J are TRBV11-2 and TRBJ2-1, with D possibly matching TRBD1 (6 bases). Trimming cost V 1 base and J 6 bases, with 16 bases left between them. The CDR3 is 16 residues long. Per the germline V gene, CDR1 is SGHAT and CDR2 is FQNNGV. CDR3 protein: CASSLVPPGETNEQFF. The CDR3 bases are TGTGCCAGCAGCTTAGTCCCCCCAGGGGAAACCAATGAGCAGTTCTTC. Supplemented by reference TRBV11-2 and TRBJ2-1, the full variable domain reads EAGVAQSPRYKIIEKRQSVAFWCNPISGHATLYWYQQILGQGPKLLIQFQNNGVVDDSQLPKDRFSAERLKGVDSTLKIQPAKLEDSAVYLCASSLVPPGETNEQFFGPGTRLTVL.

The J gene is TRBJ2-3, the V gene TRBV14, with 9 bases identical to TRBD2. The CDR3 extends over 15 amino acids. Trimming cost V 4 bases and J 5 bases; bases outside gene matches: 7. Germline CDR1 is SGHDN and CDR2 is FVKESK. CDR3 sequence (DNA): TGTGCCAGCAGCCTGACTAGCGGAAACAGAGATACGCAGTATTTT. Amino acids: CASSLTSGNRDTQYF.

This clonotype was seen many times. The rearrangement links TRBV20-1 to TRBJ2-1; no definite D call. The V end was cut by 0 bases, the J end by 7 bases, with 13 bases between. Looked up from germline, CDR1 is DFQATT and CDR2 is SNEGSKA (reference sequence). The CDR3 has 14 amino acids. Written as DNA, the CDR3 is TGCAGTGCTAGAGAGCTGACCCGTGGGAATGAGCAGTTCTTC. Amino acid sequence: CSARELTRGNEQFF.

This clonotype was seen at least ten times. This rearrangement joins TRBV6-5 to TRBJ2-7, with D possibly matching TRBD2 (6 bases). CDR1 and CDR2 from the germline V gene are MNHEY and SVGAGI. Trimming shortened V by 0 bases and J by 5 bases, and 14 bases separated the two germline ends. This CDR3 has 15 amino acids. CDR3 in DNA: TGTGCCAGCAGTTACTCGAGAGGGGAGGAGGACGAGCAGTACTTC. Encoded protein: CASSYSRGEEDEQYF.

This clonotype was detected a few times. The chain links TRBV7-2 to TRBJ2-7; 8 nucleotides agree with TRBD2. V was pared by 4 bases and J by 0 bases, with 11 bases of the junction left unmatched. The germline CDR1 and CDR2 sequences are SGHTA and FQGNSA. CDR3 length equals 17 residues. CDR3 DNA: TGTGCCAGCAGCTCGCCCTTAGAGCGGGGGCACTCCTACGAGCAGTACTTC. Its protein is CASSSPLERGHSYEQYF.

A few counts support this clonotype. This chain connects TRBV28 to TRBJ2-2; no clear D. CDR1 is MDHEN and CDR2 is SYDVKM in the germline V gene. The CDR3 length is 13 residues. The V end was cut by 4 bases, the J end by 1 base, with 4 bases between. CDR3 in DNA: TGTGCCAGCAGTTCGGAGAACACCGGGGAGCTGTTTTTT. Its translation: CASSSENTGELFF.

As for this clonotype: This may be a read error, as it is one base from a much larger clone. The V call is TRBV29-1, the J call TRBJ2-2, with TRBD1 matching over 7 bases. Germline V gene sequence: CDR1 SQVTM, CDR2 ANQGSEA. The CDR3 is 14 residues long. In nucleotides, the CDR3 is TGCAGCGTACAGGGGCCGGCGAACACCGGGGAGCTGGTTTTT. It specifies CSVQGPANTGELVF.

In this sample, this clonotype turned up many times. The chain is built from TRBV28 and TRBJ2-3; no definite D call. CDR3 size: 17 residues. In germline, CDR1 is MDHEN, CDR2 SYDVKM. V was pared by 4 bases and J by 0 bases, with 17 bases between. The CDR3 DNA reads TGTGCCAGCAGTTCCTCCCGGTGGGGATCTAGCACAGATACGCAGTATTTT. Translating gives CASSSSRWGSSTDTQYF.

In its sample, this clonotype was seen many times. The rearrangement uses TRBV6-1 and TRBJ2-3, with TRBD1 as a possible D gene (5 bases). V shed 7 bases and J shed 3 bases, with 20 bases lying between them. The CDR3 is 16 amino acids. Germline V gives CDR1 MNHNS, CDR2 SASEGT. The chain's CDR3 is CASNQGPFKGTDTQYF. CDR3 sequence (DNA): TGTGCCAGCAATCAGGGCCCCTTTAAGGGTACAGATACGCAGTATTTT.

V and J are TRBV6-2 or TRBV6-3 and TRBJ2-1; 12 bases line up with TRBD2. The CDR3 is 12 residues long. Germline V gene data show CDR1 as MNHEY and CDR2 as SVGEGT. V shed 7 bases, J shed 14 bases, and the junction held 6 bases outside the gene matches. CDR3 nucleotides: TGTGCCAGCACACCTAGCGGGAGGGTTGAGTTCTTC. This encodes CASTPSGRVEFF.

Points on this clonotype: Being one base from a much bigger clone, this may be a read error. This chain links TRBV7-9 with TRBJ2-2, with D unresolved. V lost 2 bases and J 5 bases, leaving 12 bases between the germline ends. The CDR3 covers 15 residues. Germline V gene lookup returns CDR1 SEHNR and CDR2 FQNEAQ (reference sequence). The CDR3 sequence: CASSLPPRGTGELFF. The CDR3 DNA sequence: TGTGCCAGCAGCTTACCCCCCCGAGGAACCGGGGAGCTGTTTTTT.

For this clonotype: This may come from a read error, since a much larger clone is one base off. The chain links TRBV27 to TRBJ2-7; TRBD2 is a possible D gene (5 bases). This CDR3 has 12 residues. CDR1 is MNHEY, CDR2 SMNVEV, per germline (reference sequence). CDR3 amino acids: CASSTRFDERYF. The CDR3 DNA follows: TGTGCCAGCAGTACTAGGTTCGACGAGCGGTACTTC.

Regarding this clonotype: One base away lies a much larger clone, so this may be a sequencing read error. This likely comes from a read error, as the CDR3 has no conserved phenylalanine or tryptophan at its end. This chain links TRBV12-3 or TRBV12-4 with TRBJ2-7; D uncertain. V was clipped by 3 bases and J by 6 bases, with 9 bases between them. The CDR3 has 12 residues. The CDR3 spells CASSFGPGEQYS. CDR3 nucleotides: TGTGCCAGCAGTTTCGGTCCGGGCGAGCAGTACTCC.

This clonotype came up a few times. The CDR3 spells CASSLGSATRETQYF. The DNA for the CDR3 is TGTGCCAGCAGCTTAGGTAGCGCCACCCGGGAGACCCAGTACTTC. The gene calls are TRBV7-8 and TRBJ2-5; a possible D gene is TRBD2 (5 bases). V lost 1 base and J lost 5, with 14 bases in between. This CDR3 has 15 amino acids. The germline V gene has CDR1 SGHVS and CDR2 FQNEAQ.

This clonotype was counted ten times or more. V and J are TRBV18 and TRBJ2-2; tentatively, D is TRBD2 (6 bases). This CDR3 region has 20 residues. Deletions cut 3 bases from V and 0 bases from J, with 23 bases between. Germline V gene lookup returns CDR1 KGHSH and CDR2 LQKENI. In DNA form, the CDR3 reads TGTGCCAGCTCACCCCGAGCGAGCGGCGCGGGGTACGCGAACACCGGGGAGCTGTTTTTT. This translates into CASSPRASGAGYANTGELFF.